The source of this T cell receptor (beta chain) is a study of T cells in Graves' hyperthyroidism and ophthalmopathy. Study overall: Prior to any treatment, at the point of initial diagnosis, peripheral blood was collected.

Hyperthyroidism was newly diagnosed in patients aged 18 to 65 (duration under 2 months). With respect to this clonotype: A much larger clone lies a single base off, so this may be a read error.

Germline V lookup: CDR1 SGHDN, CDR2 FVKESK. CDR3 length: 12 residues. V lost 10 bases to trimming and J lost 5 bases; unmatched junction nucleotides: 7. Amplified regions were TCR beta CDR3 sequences from RNA transcripts. The primer set for the first-round RT-PCR of the TCR CDR3 was HTBI. MiXCR was run by TCRdb on the multiplex PCR reads, yielding one entry per CDR3 protein. The repertoire includes over 700,000 distinct CDR3 sequences, 38% of them detected once, and 8.9% sits in the top ten. The sequence came from a man between 18 and 29 years old with Graves' hyperthyroidism. Sequenced material: blood. The J gene is TRBJ2-7, the V gene TRBV14, with TRBD2 identical over 8 bases. The CDR3 bases are TGTGCCATCCGGGGACTAGGCCACGAGCAGTACTTC. Its protein product is CAIRGLGHEQYF.